One and the same sample provided the 8 T cell receptor beta chains below, sequenced in a study of T cell repertoires in cytomegalovirus infection. Their antigens are not known. MiXCR, applied by TCRdb to the reads, yields one record per CDR3 protein. The profile shows roughly 150,000 distinct CDR3 sequences, roughly 22% of them singletons. This specimen was CD8+ T cells from cultured PBMCs, taken from culture after CMV antigen stimulation. These receptors were taken from a human donor in good health (CMV status not recorded). Some clones in this sample may be carry-over from other donors' samples.

CDR3 nucleotides: TGTGCCAGCAGCTTAAGGGCCTACCCAGCTGAAGCTTTCTTT. This gives the protein CASSLRAYPAEAFF. The gene calls are TRBV7-8 and TRBJ1-1, with unresolved D. This CDR3 spans 14 amino acids. V lost 2 bases and J lost 6, with 13 bases in between. Germline CDR1 SGHVS, CDR2 FQNEAQ.

V and J are TRBV7-8 and TRBJ1-5, with 7 bases matching TRBD1. J gave up 12 bases and V 1 base, and 6 bases lay outside the gene matches. This CDR3 is 13 amino acids long. Germline V lookup: CDR1 SGHVS, CDR2 FQNEAQ. CDR3 sequence: CASSLGDSGNQHF. The DNA of the CDR3 is TGTGCCAGCAGCTTAGGGGACAGCGGTAACCAGCATTTT.

This clonotype has a handful of counts. The chain recombines TRBV7-9 with TRBJ2-3; 7 positions match TRBD1. The CDR3 sequence is 19 residues long. The germline V gene has CDR1 SEHNR and CDR2 FQNEAQ (reference sequence). With V trimmed by 5 bases and J by 3 bases, 20 bases remained unmatched. The CDR3 is CASSPPTPGTAFRTDTQYF. CDR3 coding DNA: TGTGCCAGCAGCCCTCCTACACCCGGGACAGCCTTCAGGACAGATACGCAGTATTTT.

The rearrangement links TRBV2 to TRBJ2-3; D could derive from TRBD1 or TRBD2 (6 bases each). V was pared by 7 bases and J by 4 bases, with 9 bases between. Germline values: CDR1 SNHLY, CDR2 FYNNEI. CDR3 length: 12 residues. CDR3 nucleotides: TGTGCCAGCAAAGGGGGGCCAGATACGCAGTATTTT. It translates to CASKGGPDTQYF.

This clonotype was observed a handful of times. The chain has TRBV4-1 and TRBJ1-3, with D maybe TRBD1 (5 bases). This CDR3 comprises 15 residues. CDR1 and CDR2 from the germline V gene are MGHRA and YSYEKL. Trimming took off 5 bases at V and 0 bases at J, with 11 bases between the two ends. CDR3 sequence reads: CASSLDTDSGNTIYF. The DNA of the CDR3 is TGCGCCAGCAGCTTGGACACGGACTCTGGAAACACCATATATTTT.

The gene calls are TRBV4-1 and TRBJ1-2, with unresolved D. V lost 5 bases and J lost 1, with 14 bases in between. The CDR3 has 15 residues. CDR1 and CDR2 (germline): MGHRA, YSYEKL. The CDR3 DNA is TGCGCCAGCAGCGTTCCCCGTGGAGATAACTATGGCTACACCTTC. Translation: CASSVPRGDNYGYTF.

This chain joins TRBV7-2 and TRBJ2-1, with 12 nucleotides matching TRBD2. The J segment lost 4 bases and the V segment lost 1 base, leaving 5 bases of the junction unmatched. The CDR3 has 17 amino acids. Germline CDR1 SGHTA, CDR2 FQGNSA. CDR3 sequence reads: CASSLGGGLAGYNEQFF. Here the CDR3 DNA reads TGTGCCAGCAGCTTAGGGGGAGGACTAGCGGGGTACAATGAGCAGTTCTTC.

The chain combines TRBV27 with TRBJ2-1; the match to TRBD2 covers 8 bases. Germline CDR1 is MNHEY and CDR2 is SMNVEV (reference sequence). V was pared by 3 bases and J by 6 bases, with 4 bases of the junction left unmatched. The length of the CDR3 is 14 residues. Written as DNA, the CDR3 is TGTGCCAGCAGTTTCCGCGGGGGGCTCAATGAGCAGTTCTTC. Translated, it gives CASSFRGGLNEQFF.